This TCR beta chain was sequenced during a study of T cell repertoires in cytomegalovirus infection. Across the whole study: In the study, CMV epitopes included recently identified HLA-C-restricted and well-studied HLA-B-restricted ones. It can be stated that public TCR beta signatures indicated CMV infection as well as a matching HLA type. Findings and limits, study-wide: Carriage of CMV together with the relevant HLA was identifiable through cumulative public TCR beta family frequency. The response measured ex vivo was dominated by TCR beta clonotypes (HLA-C-restricted and CMV-specific).

One entry per CDR3 protein results from TCRdb running MiXCR on the reads. The profile covers around 800,000 distinct CDR3 sequences, with around a third appearing a single time and around 12% taken by the ten largest. This clonotype was picked up one time. Its matching antigen is unknown. The CDR3 loop spans 16 amino acids. Germline V gives CDR1 ENHRY, CDR2 SYGVKD. V lost 2 bases, J lost 2 bases, and 15 bases lay in between. This receptor was obtained from a human donor in good health (CMV status not recorded). Some clones in this sample may be carry-over from other donors' samples. Sequencing used cultured CD8+ T cells from PBMCs, obtained from culture after CMV antigen stimulation. The chain has TRBV10-3 and TRBJ2-5, with D perhaps matching TRBD1 (7 bases). DNA of the CDR3: TGTGCCATCAGTGAGATCCTACAGGGGACTCAAGAGACCCAGTACTTC. This codes for CAISEILQGTQETQYF.